The T cell receptor (beta chain) under discussion was sequenced for a study of CD8 T cells in ankylosing spondylitis. Study-level findings and limits: Significant enrichment of disease-linked clones was reportedly seen in matched ankylosing spondylitis synovial fluid.

TCR beta libraries were made by quantitative 5'-RACE with molecular barcodes. TCRdb used MiXCR to reprocess the 5' RACE reads, holding one entry per CDR3 protein. The sample lists around 230,000 distinct CDR3 sequences, less than 9.5% occurring once. This clonotype came up many times. Its antigen is not known. The specimen was blood, either unsorted or a sorted T cell fraction (not recorded which). This receptor was obtained from a female donor with ankylosing spondylitis or in good health (not recorded which).

CDR3 region: CSVLQPPGTTVAFF. CDR3 nucleotides: TGCAGCGTCCTCCAACCCCCCGGCACAACGGTAGCTTTCTTT. The genes are TRBV29-1 and TRBJ1-1; no clear D gene. The ends were cut back, 6 bases at V and 10 bases at J, with 24 bases in the middle. The CDR3 extends over 14 amino acids. Germline loops: CDR1 SQVTM, CDR2 ANQGSEA. The full variable domain, with the rest looked up from reference TRBV29-1 and TRBJ1-1, is SAVISQKPSRDICQRGTSLTIQCQVDSQVTMMFWYRQQPGQSLTLIATANQGSEATYESGFVIDKFPISRPNLTFSTLTVSNMSPEDSSIYLCSVLQPPGTTVAFFGQGTRLTVV.